The rows below give T cell receptor beta chains drawn from one sample of a study of T-cell reconstitution after alpha-beta-depleted transplantation in children. Each CDR3 protein is one row after TCRdb ran MiXCR on the PCR reads. This table holds hundreds of thousands of distinct CDR3 sequences, approximately 20% found once. Sample: PBMCs from the stem cell graft donor, taken from the stem cell graft. All receptors come from a human donor who donated a stem cell graft to a child with acute lymphoblastic leukemia. Each CDR3 is given with its conserved first and last residue. Fields, in order: clone size, D gene, V gene, J gene, CDR3 protein, CDR3 DNA. The D gene is left open where the match is weak. Size values are once, few and many counts, or a class for expanded clones, and some rows have none.

few	.	TRBV19	TRBJ1-5	CASSIDSPGTGNQPQHF	TGTGCCAGTAGTATAGATTCACCGGGTACGGGCAATCAGCCCCAGCATTTT
.	TRBD2	TRBV6-5	TRBJ2-1	CASSYIAGLYNEQFF	TGTGCCAGCAGTTACATAGCGGGACTATACAATGAGCAGTTCTTC
few	TRBD1	TRBV27	TRBJ2-7	CASSLAGQGLQQYF	TGTGCCAGCAGTTTAGCGGGACAGGGGTTACAGCAGTACTTC
few	.	TRBV12-3/TRBV12-4	TRBJ2-5	CASSFGVRETQYF	TGTGCCAGCAGTTTCGGTGTGAGGGAGACCCAGTACTTC
few	.	TRBV20-1	TRBJ2-1	CSAARTNEQFF	TGCAGTGCCGCCCGGACCAATGAGCAGTTCTTC
.	.	TRBV5-1	TRBJ2-7	CASSLEGQTEQYF	TGCGCCAGCAGCTTGGAGGGGCAGACCGAGCAGTACTTC
.	.	TRBV6-1	TRBJ2-2	CASRGEGDSGELFF	TGTGCCAGCAGGGGTGAAGGGGACTCAGGGGAGCTGTTTTTT
few	TRBD2	TRBV7-3	TRBJ2-1	CASSSRTSGRLNEQFF	TGTGCCAGCAGCTCCCGGACTAGCGGGAGGTTGAATGAGCAGTTCTTC
many	.	TRBV18	TRBJ1-1	CASSPQGTEAFF	TGTGCCAGCTCACCACAGGGAACTGAAGCTTTCTTT
.	.	TRBV5-1	TRBJ1-2	CASSLGPRTLTGGYTF	TGCGCCAGCAGCTTGGGTCCGAGAACGTTAACCGGTGGCTACACCTTC
.	.	TRBV29-1	TRBJ1-1	CSAAPITEAFF	TGCAGCGCCGCCCCCATCACTGAAGCTTTCTTT
few	.	TRBV7-6	TRBJ2-3	CASSLEAGLSTDTQYF	TGTGCCAGCAGCTTAGAAGCAGGCCTTAGCACAGATACGCAGTATTTT
few	TRBD2	TRBV5-6	TRBJ2-5	CASSLLLAGPETQYF	TGTGCCAGCAGCTTGTTACTAGCGGGGCCAGAGACCCAGTACTTC
few	.	TRBV9	TRBJ1-2	CASSVGGGNYGYTF	TGTGCCAGCAGCGTAGGGGGGGGGAACTATGGCTACACCTTC
.	.	TRBV7-3	TRBJ2-1	CASSLTLSSEQFF	TGTGCCAGCAGCTTAACGTTAAGTAGCGAGCAGTTCTTC
.	.	TRBV4-1	TRBJ2-1	CASSHVGTAPQFF	TGCGCCAGCAGCCACGTAGGGACCGCCCCGCAGTTCTTC
few	TRBD2	TRBV5-1	TRBJ2-2	CASSGRDLDTGELFF	TGCGCCAGCAGCGGGAGGGACCTAGACACCGGGGAGCTGTTTTTT
once	.	TRBV6-1	TRBJ1-6	CASWTGTDYNSPLHF	TGTGCCAGCTGGACCGGGACGGATTATAATTCACCCCTCCACTTT
few	.	TRBV20-1	TRBJ2-4	CSTPSGRLAKNIQYF	TGCAGTACCCCGTCGGGTAGGCTAGCCAAAAACATTCAGTACTTC
few	TRBD2	TRBV7-6	TRBJ2-1	CASSLLASGNEQFF	TGTGCCAGCAGCTTACTGGCTAGCGGCAATGAGCAGTTCTTC
.	TRBD2	TRBV19	TRBJ2-1	CASSRVSGTYNEQFF	TGTGCCAGTAGTAGAGTTAGCGGGACCTACAATGAGCAGTTCTTC
.	.	TRBV4-1	TRBJ1-4	CASSVPGASEKLFF	TGCGCCAGCAGCGTCCCCGGGGCATCTGAAAAACTGTTTTTT
few	TRBD2	TRBV20-1	TRBJ2-1	CSARAGGFEQFF	TGCAGTGCTAGGGCGGGAGGGTTTGAGCAGTTCTTC
few	.	TRBV11-2	TRBJ2-1	CASSQIARGKDEQFF	TGTGCCAGCAGCCAAATAGCGAGAGGGAAGGATGAGCAGTTCTTC
.	.	TRBV30	TRBJ1-1	CAWSVLGRDTEAFF	TGTGCCTGGAGTGTACTCGGACGGGACACTGAAGCTTTCTTT
.	TRBD2	TRBV5-1	TRBJ2-7	CASGEVSSGISYEQYF	TGCGCCAGCGGCGAGGTGTCTAGCGGAATCTCCTACGAGCAGTACTTC